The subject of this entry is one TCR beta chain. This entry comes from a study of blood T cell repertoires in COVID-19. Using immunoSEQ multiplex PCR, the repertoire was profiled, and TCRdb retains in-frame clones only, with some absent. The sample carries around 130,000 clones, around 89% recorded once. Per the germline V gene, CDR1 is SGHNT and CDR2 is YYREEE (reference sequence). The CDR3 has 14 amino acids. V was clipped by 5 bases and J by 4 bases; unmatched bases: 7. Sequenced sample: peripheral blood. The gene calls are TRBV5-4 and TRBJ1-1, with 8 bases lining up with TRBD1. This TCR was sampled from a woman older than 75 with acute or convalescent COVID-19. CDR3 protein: CASSGQGGGTEAFF. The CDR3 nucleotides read TGTGCCAGCAGTGGACAGGGAGGTGGCACTGAAGCTTTCTTT.